This T cell receptor (beta chain) was obtained from a study of T-cell memory formation after mild COVID-19. The CDR3 is made up of 16 amino acids. The germline gives CDR1 SGDLS, CDR2 YYNGEE. V was cut by 3 bases and J by 0 bases, with 14 bases left in between. From the 5' RACE reads, TCRdb called clonotypes with MiXCR, one entry per CDR3 protein. The top ten hold approximately 12% of the sample, which has 500,000 to 550,000 distinct CDR3 sequences, over 20% seen once. The gene calls are TRBV9 and TRBJ2-3; the D gene could be TRBD1 or TRBD2 (5 bases each). This sequence originates from an adult woman who had mild COVID-19 (a few samples of this study predate the infection). Cell type and time point are not known. The sample comprised PBMCs or a T cell subset sorted from them (not recorded which). As DNA, the CDR3 is TGTGCCAGCAGCGGTAGAGATGGGGGTAGCACAGATACGCAGTATTTT. It translates to CASSGRDGGSTDTQYF. The whole variable domain, remainder taken from reference TRBV9 and TRBJ2-3, is DSGVTQTPKHLITATGQRVTLRCSPRSGDLSVYWYQQSLDQGLQFLIQYYNGEERAKGNILERFSAQQFPDLHSELNLSSLELGDSALYFCASSGRDGGSTDTQYFGPGTRLTVL.